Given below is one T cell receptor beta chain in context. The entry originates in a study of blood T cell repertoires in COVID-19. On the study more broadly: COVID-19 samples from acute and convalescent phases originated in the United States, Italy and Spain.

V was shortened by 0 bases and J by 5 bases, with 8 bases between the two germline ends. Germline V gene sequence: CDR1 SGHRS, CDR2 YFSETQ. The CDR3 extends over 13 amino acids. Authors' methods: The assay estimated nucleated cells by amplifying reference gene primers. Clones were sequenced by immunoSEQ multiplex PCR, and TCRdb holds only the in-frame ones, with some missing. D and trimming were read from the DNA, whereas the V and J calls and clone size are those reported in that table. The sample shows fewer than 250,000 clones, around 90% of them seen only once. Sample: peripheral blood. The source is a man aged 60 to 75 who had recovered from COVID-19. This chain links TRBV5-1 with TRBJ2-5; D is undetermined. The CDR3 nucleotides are TGCGCCAGCAGCTTGGACCTACGCGAGACCCAGTACTTC. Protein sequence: CASSLDLRETQYF.